This entry concerns a single TCR beta chain. What it binds is unknown. A single record per CDR3 protein comes from TCRdb applying MiXCR to the 5' RACE reads. The sample gives 500,000 to 650,000 distinct CDR3 sequences, roughly 14% of which show up once; over 12% is in the top ten. The V segment lost 4 bases and the J segment 4 bases; nucleotides outside the gene matches: 11. CDR3 size: 16 residues. Germline-derived CDR1 and CDR2 are SGHDT and YYEEEE. These data belong to a study of T cells after yellow fever vaccination. Study-wide points: One caveat is that FACS-sorted repertoires could contain abundant clonotypes contaminating from the bulk population.

The gene calls are TRBV5-6 and TRBJ2-1; 7 positions match TRBD2. Sequencing was performed on PBMCs, taken on the day of the yellow fever booster vaccination. The receptor's source is a man aged 25 to 40 who received the YFV17D yellow fever vaccine. The CDR3: CASSVRAGVRYNEQFF. DNA for the CDR3: TGTGCCAGCAGCGTAAGGGCGGGGGTTAGATACAATGAGCAGTTCTTC.